The clone carrying this TCR beta chain was seen once. V was shortened by 2 bases and J by 10 bases, with 17 bases between the two germline ends. This CDR3 is 14 amino acids long. The data stem from a study of cytotoxic CD8 clonotypes in ibrutinib-treated CLL. Assay: immunoSEQ multiplex PCR; the TCRdb copy retains only in-frame clones and omits some. The sample lists about 140,000 clones, 70% to 80% occurring once. This receptor was identified in a human donor with chronic lymphocytic leukemia. The specimen was PBMCs, collected after 12 months of ibrutinib treatment. This rearrangement joins TRBV23-1 to TRBJ1-1; TRBD1 is a possible D gene (5 bases). TRBV23-1 is an ORF, with its function uncertain. In DNA, the CDR3 is TGCGCCAGCAGTCAACGGCGACAGTTGGTGCGAGCTTTCTTT. As protein: CASSQRRQLVRAFF.